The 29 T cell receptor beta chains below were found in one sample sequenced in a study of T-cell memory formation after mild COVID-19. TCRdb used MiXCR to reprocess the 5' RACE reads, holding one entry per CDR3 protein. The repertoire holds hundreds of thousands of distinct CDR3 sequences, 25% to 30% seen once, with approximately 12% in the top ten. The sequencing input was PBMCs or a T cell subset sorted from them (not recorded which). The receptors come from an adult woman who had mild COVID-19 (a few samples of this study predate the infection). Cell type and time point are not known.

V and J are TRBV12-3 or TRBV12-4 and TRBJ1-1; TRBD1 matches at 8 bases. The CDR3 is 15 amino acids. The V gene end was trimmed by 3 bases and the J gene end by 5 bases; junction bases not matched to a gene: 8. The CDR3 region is CASSLDPQGGTEAFF. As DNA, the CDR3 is TGTGCCAGCAGTTTGGACCCACAGGGGGGGACTGAAGCTTTCTTT.

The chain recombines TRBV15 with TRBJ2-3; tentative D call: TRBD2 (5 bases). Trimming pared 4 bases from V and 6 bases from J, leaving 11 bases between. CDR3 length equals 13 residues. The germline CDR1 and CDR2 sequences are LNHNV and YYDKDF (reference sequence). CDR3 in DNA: TGTGCCACCAGCAACAACTCGGGGGATACGCAGTATTTT. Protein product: CATSNNSGDTQYF.

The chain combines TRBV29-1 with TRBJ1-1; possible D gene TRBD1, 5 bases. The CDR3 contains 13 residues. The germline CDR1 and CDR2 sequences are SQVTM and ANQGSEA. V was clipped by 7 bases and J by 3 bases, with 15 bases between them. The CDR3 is CSAMQDIYTEAFF. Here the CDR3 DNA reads TGCAGCGCGATGCAGGACATTTACACTGAAGCTTTCTTT.

The CDR3 spells CASSRPGLTPDNEQFF. In DNA, the CDR3 is TGTGCCAGCAGTAGACCGGGACTCACCCCGGACAATGAGCAGTTCTTC. The J gene is TRBJ2-1, the V gene TRBV7-3; D perhaps matches TRBD2 (6 bases). The germline V gene encodes CDR1 SGHTA and CDR2 FQGTGA. V was cut by 6 bases and J by 5 bases, with 20 bases left in between. The CDR3 loop spans 16 amino acids.

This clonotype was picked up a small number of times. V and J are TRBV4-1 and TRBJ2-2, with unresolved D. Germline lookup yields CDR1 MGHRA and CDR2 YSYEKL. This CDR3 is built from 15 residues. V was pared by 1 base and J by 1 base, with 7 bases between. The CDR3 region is CASSQVPGNTGELFF. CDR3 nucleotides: TGCGCCAGCAGCCAAGTTCCTGGGAACACCGGGGAGCTGTTTTTT.

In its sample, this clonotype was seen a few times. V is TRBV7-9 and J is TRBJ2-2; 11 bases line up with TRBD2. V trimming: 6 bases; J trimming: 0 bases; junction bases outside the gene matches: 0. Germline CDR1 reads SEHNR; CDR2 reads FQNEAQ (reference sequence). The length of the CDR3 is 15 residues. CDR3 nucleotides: TGTGCCAGCAGACTAGCGGGGGCGAACACCGGGGAGCTGTTTTTT. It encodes CASRLAGANTGELFF.

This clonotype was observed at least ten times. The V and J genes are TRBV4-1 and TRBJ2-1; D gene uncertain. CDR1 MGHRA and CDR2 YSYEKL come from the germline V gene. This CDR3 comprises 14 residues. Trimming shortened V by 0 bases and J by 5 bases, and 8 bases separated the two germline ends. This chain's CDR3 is CASSQDPIHNEQFF. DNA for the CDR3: TGCGCCAGCAGCCAAGACCCGATTCACAATGAGCAGTTCTTC.

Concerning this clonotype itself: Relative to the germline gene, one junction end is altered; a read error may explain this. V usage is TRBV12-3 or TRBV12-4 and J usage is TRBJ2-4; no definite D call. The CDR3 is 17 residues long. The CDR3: CASSLYLAVGNPNIQNF. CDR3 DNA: TGTGCCAGCAGTTTATATCTGGCGGTAGGGAACCCAAACATTCAGAACTTC.

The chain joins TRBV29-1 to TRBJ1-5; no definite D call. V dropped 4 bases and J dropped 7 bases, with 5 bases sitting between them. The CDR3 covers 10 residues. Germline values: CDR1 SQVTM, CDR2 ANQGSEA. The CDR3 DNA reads TGCAGCGTTGGAGGGCAGCCCCAGCATTTT. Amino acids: CSVGGQPQHF.

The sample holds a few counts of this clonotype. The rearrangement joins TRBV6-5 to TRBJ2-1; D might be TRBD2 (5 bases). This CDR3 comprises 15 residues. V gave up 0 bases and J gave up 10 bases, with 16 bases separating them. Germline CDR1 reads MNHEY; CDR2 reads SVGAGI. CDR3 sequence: CASSYSDLRGWEQFF. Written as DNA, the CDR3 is TGTGCCAGCAGTTACTCGGACCTCCGGGGTTGGGAGCAGTTCTTC.

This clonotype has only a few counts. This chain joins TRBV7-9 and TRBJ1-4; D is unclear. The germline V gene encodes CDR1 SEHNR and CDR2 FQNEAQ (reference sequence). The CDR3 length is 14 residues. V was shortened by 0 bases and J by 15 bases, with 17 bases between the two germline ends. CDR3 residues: CASSLALDGQTLFF. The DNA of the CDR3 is TGTGCCAGCAGCTTAGCGCTAGACGGGCAGACCTTGTTTTTT.

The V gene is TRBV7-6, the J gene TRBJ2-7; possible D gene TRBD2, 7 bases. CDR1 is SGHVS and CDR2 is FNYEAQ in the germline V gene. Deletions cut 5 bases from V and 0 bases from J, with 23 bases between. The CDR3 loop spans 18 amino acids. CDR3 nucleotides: TGTGCCAGCAGCCCCACGGAGGGGGGGGCAATGCCCTCCTACGAGCAGTACTTC. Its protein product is CASSPTEGGAMPSYEQYF.

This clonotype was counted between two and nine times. CDR3 nucleotides: TGTGCCAGCAGCCCTGACCTCCGACAGGGTTCCTACGAGCAGTACTTC. Protein product: CASSPDLRQGSYEQYF. This sequence joins TRBV7-8 and TRBJ2-7; 7 bases agree with TRBD1. V was clipped by 5 bases and J by 1 base; unmatched bases: 11. Germline CDR1 reads SGHVS; CDR2 reads FQNEAQ. The CDR3 has 16 amino acids.

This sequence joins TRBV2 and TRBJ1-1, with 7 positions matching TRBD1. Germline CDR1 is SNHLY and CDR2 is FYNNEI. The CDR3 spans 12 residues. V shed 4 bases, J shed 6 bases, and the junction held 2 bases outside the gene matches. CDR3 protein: CASSGDSPEAFF. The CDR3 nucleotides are TGTGCCAGCAGTGGGGACAGCCCTGAAGCTTTCTTT. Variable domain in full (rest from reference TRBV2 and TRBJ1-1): EPEVTQTPSHQVTQMGQEVILRCVPISNHLYFYWYRQILGQKVEFLVSFYNNEISEKSEIFDDQFSVERPDGSNFTLKIRSTKLEDSAMYFCASSGDSPEAFFGQGTRLTVV.

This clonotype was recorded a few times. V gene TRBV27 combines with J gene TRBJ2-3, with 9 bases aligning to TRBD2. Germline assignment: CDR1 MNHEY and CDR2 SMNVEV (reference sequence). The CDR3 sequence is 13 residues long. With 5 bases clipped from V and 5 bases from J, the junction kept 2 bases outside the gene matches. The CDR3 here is CASSVLAGDTQYF. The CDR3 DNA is TGTGCCAGCAGTGTACTAGCGGGAGATACGCAGTATTTT.

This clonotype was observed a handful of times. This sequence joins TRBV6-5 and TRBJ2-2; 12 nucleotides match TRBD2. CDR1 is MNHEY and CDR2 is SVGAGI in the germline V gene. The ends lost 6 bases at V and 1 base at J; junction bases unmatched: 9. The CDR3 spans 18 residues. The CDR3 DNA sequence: TGTGCCAGCAGAACTTCTAGCGGGAGGGTTTTGAACACCGGGGAGCTGTTTTTT. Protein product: CASRTSSGRVLNTGELFF.

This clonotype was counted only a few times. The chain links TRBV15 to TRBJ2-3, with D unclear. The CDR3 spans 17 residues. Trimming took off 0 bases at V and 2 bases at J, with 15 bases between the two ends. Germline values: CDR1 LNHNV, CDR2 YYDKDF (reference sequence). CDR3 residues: CATSRDPAGTATDTQYF. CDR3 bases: TGTGCCACCAGCAGAGATCCGGCAGGAACCGCCACAGATACGCAGTATTTT.

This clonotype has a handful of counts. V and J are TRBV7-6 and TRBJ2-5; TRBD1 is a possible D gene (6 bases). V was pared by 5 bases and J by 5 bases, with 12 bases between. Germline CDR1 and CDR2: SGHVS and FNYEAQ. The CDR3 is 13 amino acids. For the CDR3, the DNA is TGTGCCAGCAGCCTCAGGGGTCTGGAGACCCAGTACTTC. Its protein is CASSLRGLETQYF.

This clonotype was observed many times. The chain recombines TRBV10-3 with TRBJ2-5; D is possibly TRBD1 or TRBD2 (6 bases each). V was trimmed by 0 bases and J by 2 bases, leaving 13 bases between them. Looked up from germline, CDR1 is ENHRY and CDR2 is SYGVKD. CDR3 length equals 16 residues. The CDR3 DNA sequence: TGTGCCATCAGTGAGTCAGGGGGGCAACTACAAGAGACCCAGTACTTC. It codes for CAISESGGQLQETQYF.

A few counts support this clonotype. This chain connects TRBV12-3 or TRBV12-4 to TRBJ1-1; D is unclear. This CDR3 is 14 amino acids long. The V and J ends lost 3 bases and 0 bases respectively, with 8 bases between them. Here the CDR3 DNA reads TGTGCCAGCAGTTTGGCCCCTTTGAACACTGAAGCTTTCTTT. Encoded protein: CASSLAPLNTEAFF.

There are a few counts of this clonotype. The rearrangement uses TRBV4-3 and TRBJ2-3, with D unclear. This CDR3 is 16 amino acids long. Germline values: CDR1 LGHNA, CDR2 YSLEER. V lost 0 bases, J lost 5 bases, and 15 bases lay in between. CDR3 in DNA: TGCGCCAGCAGCCAAGACAGCACAGAAAAGCGAGATACGCAGTATTTT. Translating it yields CASSQDSTEKRDTQYF.

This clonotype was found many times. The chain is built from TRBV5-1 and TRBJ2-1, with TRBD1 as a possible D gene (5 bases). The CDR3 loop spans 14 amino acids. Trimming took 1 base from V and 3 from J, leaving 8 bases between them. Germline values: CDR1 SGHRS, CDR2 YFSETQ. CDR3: CASSLPDIYNEQFF. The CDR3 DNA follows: TGCGCCAGCAGCTTGCCGGACATCTACAATGAGCAGTTCTTC.

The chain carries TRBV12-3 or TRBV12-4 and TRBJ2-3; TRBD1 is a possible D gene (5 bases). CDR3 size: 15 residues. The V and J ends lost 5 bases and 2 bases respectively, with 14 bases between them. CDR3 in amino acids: CASSPQGSNTDTQYF. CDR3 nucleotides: TGTGCCAGCAGTCCTCAGGGTAGTAACACAGATACGCAGTATTTT.

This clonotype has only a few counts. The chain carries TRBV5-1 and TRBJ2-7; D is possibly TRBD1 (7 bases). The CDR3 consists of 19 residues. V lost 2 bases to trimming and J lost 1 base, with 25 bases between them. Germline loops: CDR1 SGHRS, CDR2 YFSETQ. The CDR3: CASSFAGQPMMGISYEQYF. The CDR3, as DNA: TGCGCCAGCAGCTTTGCGGGACAGCCTATGATGGGGATATCCTACGAGCAGTACTTC.

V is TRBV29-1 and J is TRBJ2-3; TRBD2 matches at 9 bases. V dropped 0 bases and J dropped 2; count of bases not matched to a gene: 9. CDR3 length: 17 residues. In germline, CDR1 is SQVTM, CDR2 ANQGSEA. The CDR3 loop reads CSVEDSSGRSLTDTQYF. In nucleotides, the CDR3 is TGCAGCGTTGAAGATTCGAGCGGGAGGTCCCTCACAGATACGCAGTATTTT.

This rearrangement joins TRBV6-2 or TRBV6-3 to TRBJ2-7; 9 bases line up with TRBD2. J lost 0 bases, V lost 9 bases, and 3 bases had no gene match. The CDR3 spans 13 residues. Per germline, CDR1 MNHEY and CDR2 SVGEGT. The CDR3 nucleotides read TGTGCCAGTCTAGCGGGAACCTCCTACGAGCAGTACTTC. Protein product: CASLAGTSYEQYF.

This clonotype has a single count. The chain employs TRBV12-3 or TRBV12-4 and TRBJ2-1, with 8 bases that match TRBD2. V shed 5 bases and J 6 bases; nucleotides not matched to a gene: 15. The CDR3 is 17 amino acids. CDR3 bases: TGTGCCAGCAGTGCCTCCCCGGGACTAGGGGCGCCCAATGAGCAGTTCTTC. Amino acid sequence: CASSASPGLGAPNEQFF.

The CDR3 is CSVLSDRRYEQYF. CDR3 sequence (DNA): TGCAGCGTTTTGTCCGACAGGCGATACGAGCAGTACTTC. The rearrangement links TRBV29-1 to TRBJ2-7; TRBD1 might be the D (6 bases). Trimming took off 5 bases at V and 4 bases at J, with 15 bases between the two ends. Germline-derived CDR1 and CDR2 are SQVTM and ANQGSEA. This CDR3 contains 13 residues.

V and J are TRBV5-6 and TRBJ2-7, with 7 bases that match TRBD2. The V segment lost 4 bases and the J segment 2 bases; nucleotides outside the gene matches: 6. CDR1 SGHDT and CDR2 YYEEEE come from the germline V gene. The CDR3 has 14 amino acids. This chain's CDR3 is CASSNPGGTYEQYF. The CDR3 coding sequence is TGTGCCAGCAGCAATCCGGGGGGAACCTACGAGCAGTACTTC.